The TCR beta chain under discussion was sequenced for a study of cytomegalovirus exposure and HLA in healthy donors. Per germline, CDR1 SNHLY and CDR2 FYNNEI. The CDR3 consists of 17 residues. Trimming removed 0 bases from V and 2 bases from J; junction bases left unmatched: 6. With 60 Vbeta and 13 Jbeta primers, the PCR was carried out. Here immunoSEQ multiplex PCR was the method, and the copy in TCRdb shows in-frame clones only, minus some. The table lists approximately 77,000 clones, around 66% of them singletons. This TCR was sampled from a man aged 60-69 years in good health and CMV-seropositive. The gene calls are TRBV2 and TRBJ2-3; TRBD2 matches 9 bases. Sequences were obtained from PBMCs. In DNA, the CDR3 is TGTGCCAGCAGTGAAGCGCTTGCGGGGGGGTTCACAGATACGCAGTATTTT. The encoded protein is CASSEALAGGFTDTQYF.